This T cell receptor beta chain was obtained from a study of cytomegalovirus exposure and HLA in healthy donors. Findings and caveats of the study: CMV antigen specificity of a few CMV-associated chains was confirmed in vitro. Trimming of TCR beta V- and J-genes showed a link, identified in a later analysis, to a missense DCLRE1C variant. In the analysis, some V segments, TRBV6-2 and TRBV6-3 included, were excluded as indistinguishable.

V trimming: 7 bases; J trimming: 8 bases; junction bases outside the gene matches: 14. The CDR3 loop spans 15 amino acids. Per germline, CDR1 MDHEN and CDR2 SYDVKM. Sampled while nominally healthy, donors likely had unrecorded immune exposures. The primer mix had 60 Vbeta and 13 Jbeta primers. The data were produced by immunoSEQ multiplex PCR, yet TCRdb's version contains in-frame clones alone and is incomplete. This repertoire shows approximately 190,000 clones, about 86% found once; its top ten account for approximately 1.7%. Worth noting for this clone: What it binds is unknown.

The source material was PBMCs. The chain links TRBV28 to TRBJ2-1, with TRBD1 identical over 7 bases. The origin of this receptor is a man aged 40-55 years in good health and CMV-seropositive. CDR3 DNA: TGTGCCAGCATCCACTGGGGGACAGCTCGCCATGAGCAGTTCTTC. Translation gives CASIHWGTARHEQFF.